The clone carrying this T cell receptor (beta chain) was seen only once. Its antigen is still unknown. The same CDR3 arises from other DNA sequences in this sample as well. The entry originates in a study of shared clonotypes between healthy human individuals. On the study more broadly: Plates per donor: three CD4 naive, three CD4 memory, two CD8 naive, one CD8 memory.

CDR1 SGHTA and CDR2 FQGNSA come from the germline V gene. V lost 2 bases and J lost 2, with 6 bases in between. The CDR3 totals 14 residues. Whole-study findings and limits: Memory subsets had estimated richness that was generally smaller than that of naive subsets.

Genomic DNA of every subset was divided equally among multiple immunoSEQ plates. When replicate PCRs were run on sorted subsets, they used about 200 ng DNA, 28,000 or so T cell genomes. Assay: immunoSEQ multiplex PCR; the TCRdb copy retains only in-frame clones and omits some. The top ten hold roughly 0.13% of the sample, which has a few million clones, 95% seen once. The sample consisted of naive CD4+ T cells sorted from blood. Documented subset: CD45RA+ positively selected. This chain uses TRBV7-2 with TRBJ2-2, with unresolved D. The sequence came from a man aged 18 to 35 in good health. CDR3 amino acids: CASSLTSNTGELFF. DNA for the CDR3: TGTGCCAGCAGCTTAACGTCAAACACCGGGGAGCTGTTTTTT.